Included here is one TCR beta chain sequence, with context. The antigen is undetermined. This sample was taken from a study of blood T cells in healthy people across ages. Study-level points and caveats: More naive CD4+ cells and higher diversity marked long-lived donors relative to aged donors.

The use of a sample-barcoded 5' primer and a J-beta primer mix characterized a second PCR of 7 to 11 cycles. The template-switch adaptor, which had 12 random nucleotides, put a tag on each cDNA molecule. Each CDR3 protein gets one entry after TCRdb re-called the 5' RACE reads with MiXCR. The repertoire holds more than 800,000 distinct CDR3 sequences, with 45% as singletons. The sample comprised blood. The source of this sequence is a woman aged 60-75 years in good health.

In DNA form, the CDR3 reads TGCAGTGCCGTCGGACAGGGGGCAGCATATGGCTACACCTTC. Translation: CSAVGQGAAYGYTF. The genes are TRBV20-1 and TRBJ1-2; TRBD1 aligns across 11 bases. The CDR3 contains 14 residues. Germline lookup yields CDR1 DFQATT and CDR2 SNEGSKA (reference sequence). V shed 6 bases and J 5 bases; nucleotides not matched to a gene: 8.